Shown below are 31 T cell receptor beta chains from a single sample sequenced in a study of blood T cell repertoires in COVID-19. The table came from immunoSEQ multiplex PCR; TCRdb's copy has only in-frame clones and leaves some out. The table shows 140,000 or so clones, with approximately 84% occurring only once. The source material was PBMCs or T cells enriched from blood (not recorded which). These receptors came from a woman aged 45-60 years with acute COVID-19.

The V call is TRBV4-1, the J call TRBJ2-1, with 8 nucleotides matching TRBD2. CDR1 MGHRA and CDR2 YSYEKL come from the germline V gene. The CDR3 consists of 15 residues. V lost 2 bases and J lost 12; bases outside the gene matches: 12. CDR3 protein: CASSQTSGGEPTQFF. CDR3 nucleotide sequence: TGCGCCAGCAGCCAAACCTCGGGGGGGGAACCGACGCAGTTCTTC.

The CDR3 DNA sequence: TGTGCCAGCAGCATTAGCGGGAGCCAAGAGACCCAGTACTTC. The encoded protein is CASSISGSQETQYF. This sequence joins TRBV11-3 and TRBJ2-5; 9 positions match TRBD2. CDR1 SGHNT and CDR2 YENEEA come from the germline V gene. The V segment lost 5 bases and the J segment 1 base; nucleotides outside the gene matches: 2. The CDR3 covers 14 residues.

The chain combines TRBV3-1 (or the pseudogene TRBV3-2) with TRBJ2-5; TRBD2 might be the D (7 bases). Germline lookup yields CDR1 LGHDT and CDR2 YNNKEL (reference sequence). Trimming cost V 3 bases and J 4 bases, with 9 bases left between them. CDR3 length: 13 amino acids. CDR3: CASSHGGRETQYF. CDR3 DNA sequence: TGTGCCAGCAGCCACGGGGGGCGAGAGACCCAGTACTTC.

CDR3 amino acids: CASSPSTGLNQPQHF. The DNA of the CDR3 is TGTGCCAGCTCACCAAGTACAGGCCTCAATCAGCCCCAGCATTTT. The rearrangement links TRBV18 to TRBJ1-5; D is perhaps TRBD1 (5 bases). Germline V gives CDR1 KGHSH, CDR2 LQKENI. The V end lost 2 bases, the J end lost 3 bases, and 11 bases lay between the germline ends. The CDR3 has 15 amino acids.

The chain links TRBV19 to TRBJ2-7, with D unclear. Trimming took 5 bases from V and 0 from J, leaving 11 bases between them. This CDR3 contains 14 residues. CDR1 and CDR2 (germline): LNHDA, SQIVND (reference sequence). The CDR3 region has the DNA TGTGCCAGTAGTTTTCGTCCAGACTCCTACGAGCAGTACTTC. This codes for CASSFRPDSYEQYF.

The J gene is TRBJ2-1, the V gene TRBV5-4; D may be TRBD2 (6 bases). Germline lookup yields CDR1 SGHNT and CDR2 YYREEE (reference sequence). The V end was cut by 1 base, the J end by 7 bases, with 9 bases between. This CDR3 has 13 residues. CDR3 in amino acids: CASSLPGENEQFF. CDR3 in DNA: TGTGCCAGCAGCTTGCCGGGGGAGAATGAGCAGTTCTTC.

The rearrangement links TRBV9 to TRBJ2-3; D gene unclear. The CDR3 runs to 12 residues. The germline V gene has CDR1 SGDLS and CDR2 YYNGEE. Trimming pared 0 bases from V and 7 bases from J, leaving 6 bases between. CDR3 sequence (DNA): TGTGCCAGCAGCGTAGGTAGCAATACGCAGTATTTT. This sequence encodes CASSVGSNTQYF.

This clone appeared once. V usage is TRBV5-1 and J usage is TRBJ2-7; possibly TRBD1 for D (5 bases). V was cut by 4 bases and J by 0 bases, with 17 bases left in between. CDR1 is SGHRS, CDR2 YFSETQ, per germline. This CDR3 comprises 16 residues. The CDR3 coding sequence is TGCGCCAGCAGCGCGTTTGGGGCGGAGAGCTCCTACGAGCAGTACTTC. Its translation is CASSAFGAESSYEQYF. Combining the CDR3 with reference TRBV5-1 and TRBJ2-7 gives the whole variable domain KAGVTQTPRYLIKTRGQQVTLSCSPISGHRSVSWYQQTPGQGLQFLFEYFSETQRNKGNFPGRFSGRQFSNSRSEMNVSTLELGDSALYLCASSAFGAESSYEQYFGPGTRLTVT.

The table lists this clone with a count of one. CDR3 nucleotides: TGTGCCAGCAGGGAACAGACAGACGAGCAGTACTTC. It codes for CASREQTDEQYF. The V and J genes are TRBV28 and TRBJ2-7; possible D gene TRBD1, 5 bases. The V and J ends lost 6 bases and 5 bases respectively, with 11 bases between them. There are 12 residues in the CDR3. CDR1 and CDR2 (germline): MDHEN, SYDVKM.

The chain joins TRBV20-1 to TRBJ2-7; maybe TRBD2 (6 bases). With 7 bases removed from V and 3 bases from J, the gap between germline ends came to 10 bases. The CDR3 has 11 amino acids. Germline V CDR1 and CDR2: DFQATT, SNEGSKA (reference sequence). DNA of the CDR3: TGCAGTGTAGGGCGGGGCTACGAGCAGTACTTC. Residues: CSVGRGYEQYF.

This sequence joins TRBV5-4 and TRBJ1-1; D might be TRBD1 (6 bases). The CDR3 length is 15 residues. V lost 0 bases and J lost 1, with 10 bases in between. CDR1 SGHNT and CDR2 YYREEE come from the germline V gene (reference sequence). The CDR3 here is CASSLAAGANTEAFF. The CDR3 DNA follows: TGTGCCAGCAGCTTGGCCGCAGGGGCGAACACTGAAGCTTTCTTT.

J is TRBJ1-5 and V is TRBV7-2; 8 nucleotides line up with TRBD1. J gave up 4 bases and V 1 base, and 3 bases lay outside the gene matches. Germline V gives CDR1 SGHTA, CDR2 FQGNSA. This CDR3 is 15 amino acids long. CDR3 residues: CASSLDRGWNQPQHF. The DNA for the CDR3 is TGTGCCAGCAGCTTAGACAGGGGGTGGAATCAGCCCCAGCATTTT.

This chain connects TRBV10-1 to TRBJ1-5; a possible D gene is TRBD1 (6 bases). The CDR3 contains 15 residues. Germline V lookup: CDR1 WNHNN, CDR2 SYGVQD (reference sequence). Trimming shortened V by 8 bases and J by 3 bases, and 17 bases separated the two germline ends. CDR3 region: CASGVNRDHNQPQHF. CDR3 nucleotides: TGCGCCAGCGGCGTAAACAGGGACCACAATCAGCCCCAGCATTTT.

The table lists this clone with a count of one. The V and J genes are TRBV14 and TRBJ1-1; D not certain. Germline-derived CDR1 and CDR2 are SGHDN and FVKESK. The CDR3 is 13 amino acids. Trimming cost V 8 bases and J 1 base, with 11 bases left between them. The CDR3, as DNA: TGTGCCAGCTCTTTTAGTCCGAACACTGAAGCTTTCTTT. This gives the protein CASSFSPNTEAFF.

The gene calls are TRBV19 and TRBJ1-1; D may be TRBD1 (6 bases). Germline V CDR1 and CDR2: LNHDA, SQIVND (reference sequence). Trimming cost V 4 bases and J 3 bases, with 12 bases left between them. The CDR3 is 14 amino acids. The CDR3 loop reads CASSKTGLDTEAFF. DNA of the CDR3: TGTGCCAGTAGTAAGACAGGCCTCGACACTGAAGCTTTCTTT.

This clone was seen a single time. The genes are TRBV4-2 and TRBJ1-3; D is possibly TRBD1 (5 bases). From germline, CDR1 is LGHNA and CDR2 YNFKEQ. V was cut by 0 bases and J by 9 bases, with 12 bases left in between. The CDR3 length is 14 residues. The CDR3 loop is CASSQDIGQGTIYF. As DNA, the CDR3 is TGTGCCAGCAGCCAAGATATCGGGCAGGGCACCATATATTTT.

V usage is TRBV7-9 and J usage is TRBJ1-4; 7 nucleotides align to TRBD1. Germline V gene sequence: CDR1 SEHNR, CDR2 FQNEAQ (reference sequence). J gave up 7 bases and V 4 bases, and 6 bases lay outside the gene matches. The CDR3 extends over 14 amino acids. CDR3: CASSSTGESEKLFF. The CDR3 DNA sequence: TGTGCCAGCAGCTCAACAGGGGAGAGTGAAAAACTGTTTTTT. The full variable domain, completed using reference TRBV7-9 and TRBJ1-4, is DTGVSQNPRHKITKRGQNVTFRCDPISEHNRLYWYRQTLGQGPEFLTYFQNEAQLEKSRLLSDRFSAERPKGSFSTLEIQRTEQGDSAMYLCASSSTGESEKLFFGSGTQLSVL.

This clone was detected a few times. This chain joins TRBV27 and TRBJ2-7; 10 bases fit TRBD2. CDR3 size: 16 residues. J was trimmed by 2 bases and V by 2 bases; bases with no gene match: 6. Per the germline V gene, CDR1 is MNHEY and CDR2 is SMNVEV (reference sequence). This CDR3 reads CASSLGSSGRAYEQYF. The CDR3 DNA follows: TGTGCCAGCAGTTTAGGGTCCAGCGGGAGGGCCTACGAGCAGTACTTC.

This clone was detected only once. The J gene is TRBJ1-2, the V gene TRBV27; 9 positions agree with TRBD1. CDR1 and CDR2 (germline): MNHEY, SMNVEV (reference sequence). The CDR3 contains 14 residues. The V gene end was trimmed by 4 bases and the J gene end by 6 bases; junction bases not matched to a gene: 6. CDR3 loop: CASSSQGAGDGYTF. CDR3 coding DNA: TGTGCCAGCAGTTCACAGGGGGCAGGGGATGGCTACACCTTC.

V is TRBV5-1 and J is TRBJ2-3, with D maybe TRBD2 (5 bases). This CDR3 region has 13 residues. V was clipped by 4 bases and J by 5 bases, with 11 bases between them. Germline V gives CDR1 SGHRS, CDR2 YFSETQ. CDR3 coding DNA: TGCGCCAGCAGCACCTTACTAGGAGATACGCAGTATTTT. It codes for CASSTLLGDTQYF.

V and J are TRBV5-6 and TRBJ2-1; D gene ambiguous. The V gene lost 1 base and the J gene lost 10 bases, with 9 bases spanning the gap. The CDR3 spans 12 residues. The germline CDR1 and CDR2 sequences are SGHDT and YYEEEE. The CDR3 nucleotides read TGTGCCAGCAGCTTGACCGCGTCCGAGCAGTTCTTC. Protein product: CASSLTASEQFF.

This sequence joins TRBV12-3 or TRBV12-4 and TRBJ1-4, with 7 bases fitting TRBD1. Trimming took 4 bases from V and 15 from J; bases not matched to a gene: 8. CDR3 size: 12 residues. The CDR3 loop reads CASSSQGFKVFF. The CDR3 DNA follows: TGTGCCAGCAGTTCACAGGGGTTTAAGGTGTTTTTT.

The CDR3 coding sequence is TGCGCCAGCAGTTTCCTTCGTTTATCGGAGGATACTTACGAGCAGTACTTC. Translated, it gives CASSFLRLSEDTYEQYF. V usage is TRBV5-1 and J usage is TRBJ2-7, with a tentative D call TRBD2 (5 bases). The CDR3 runs to 17 residues. V lost 5 bases and J 4 bases, leaving 25 bases between the germline ends. Germline-derived CDR1 and CDR2 are SGHRS and YFSETQ.

The V call is TRBV5-1, the J call TRBJ1-4; D may be TRBD1 (6 bases). V lost 3 bases to trimming and J lost 3 bases, with 12 bases between them. The CDR3 has 15 residues. In germline, CDR1 is SGHRS, CDR2 YFSETQ. The CDR3 loop is CASSSESGANEKLFF. DNA for the CDR3: TGCGCCAGCAGCTCAGAGTCAGGGGCTAATGAAAAACTGTTTTTT.

This chain connects TRBV27 to TRBJ1-6; D might be TRBD1 (5 bases). Germline V gene sequence: CDR1 MNHEY, CDR2 SMNVEV (reference sequence). V was pared by 5 bases and J by 6 bases, with 8 bases between. This CDR3 has 13 residues. The CDR3 spells CASSGGGNSPLHF. As DNA, the CDR3 is TGTGCCAGCAGTGGGGGGGGTAATTCACCCCTCCACTTT.

The chain carries TRBV5-1 and TRBJ2-7; weak D call: TRBD1 (6 bases). CDR3 length: 16 residues. Trimming pared 5 bases from V and 4 bases from J, leaving 22 bases between. CDR1 SGHRS and CDR2 YFSETQ come from the germline V gene. The CDR3 sequence: CASRKSRDIVPYEQYF. The CDR3 region has the DNA TGCGCCAGCAGGAAAAGCCGGGACATCGTACCGTACGAGCAGTACTTC.

J is TRBJ2-3 and V is TRBV5-6; 9 bases fit TRBD1. The germline CDR1 and CDR2 sequences are SGHDT and YYEEEE. This CDR3 comprises 16 residues. V gave up 2 bases and J gave up 1 base; unmatched junction bases: 5. The CDR3 bases are TGTGCCAGCAGCTTAGCTTGGACAGGGGGCACAGATACGCAGTATTTT. This sequence encodes CASSLAWTGGTDTQYF.

CDR3 protein: CASSGGRANYGYTF. The DNA for the CDR3 is TGCGCCAGCAGCGGGGGCAGAGCTAACTATGGCTACACCTTC. The V gene is TRBV5-1, the J gene TRBJ1-2, with D perhaps TRBD1 (6 bases). The CDR3 is 14 residues long. V lost 4 bases to trimming and J lost 0 bases, with 10 bases between them. Germline-derived CDR1 and CDR2 are SGHRS and YFSETQ.

Comment on this clone: One end of the junction is discordant with germline, which a read error may explain. This rearrangement joins TRBV7-7 to TRBJ2-2, with 13 positions matching TRBD2. The CDR3 covers 17 residues. CDR1 and CDR2 (germline): SSHAT, FNYEAQ (reference sequence). The CDR3 DNA reads TGTGCTAGCAGCCCAACTAGCGGGAGGGCTTCAACCGGGGAGCTGTTTTTT. It specifies CASSPTSGRASTGELFF.

This chain connects TRBV4-2 to TRBJ2-3, with 8 bases that match TRBD2. In germline, CDR1 is LGHNA, CDR2 YNFKEQ. The CDR3 covers 16 residues. V lost 2 bases, J lost 2 bases, and 6 bases stayed unmatched. The DNA for the CDR3 is TGTGCCAGCAGCCAATGGGAACTAGCGGCCACAGATACGCAGTATTTT. As protein: CASSQWELAATDTQYF.

This sequence joins TRBV7-3 and TRBJ1-6; D perhaps matches TRBD1 (6 bases). There are 15 residues in the CDR3. Trimming took off 3 bases at V and 6 bases at J, with 12 bases between the two ends. CDR1 SGHTA and CDR2 FQGTGA come from the germline V gene. The chain's CDR3 is CASSFSQGSNSPLHF. The CDR3 DNA reads as TGTGCCAGCAGCTTCTCCCAGGGGAGTAATTCACCCCTCCACTTT.